These T cell receptor beta chains were read from a single sample in a study of shared clonotypes between healthy human individuals. Clones were sequenced by immunoSEQ multiplex PCR, and TCRdb holds only the in-frame ones, with some missing. The table includes roughly 810,000 clones, about 96% detected once. Sequenced material: naive CD8+ T cells sorted from blood. The receptors shown here come from a man under 40 in good health. Each CDR3 is given with its conserved first and last residue. D genes are given only for firm matches. A clone size is listed for some rows: how often the clone was seen (once, few, many), or a class if it is expanded.

abundance	v_gene	d_gene	j_gene	CDR3aa	CDR3nt
NA	TRBV27	NA	TRBJ1-1	CASRDGAVTEAFF	TGTGCCAGCAGGGACGGGGCCGTCACTGAAGCTTTCTTT
once	TRBV20-1	NA	TRBJ1-1	CSARYGTEAFF	TGCAGTGCTAGGTACGGCACTGAAGCTTTCTTT
once	TRBV9	NA	TRBJ2-7	CASSLYGQPDSEQYF	TGTGCCAGCAGCTTATATGGACAGCCAGACTCCGAGCAGTACTTC
NA	TRBV11-1	TRBD2	TRBJ2-7	CASSPSGAYEQYF	TGTGCCAGCAGCCCTAGCGGAGCCTACGAGCAGTACTTC
NA	TRBV29-1	TRBD1	TRBJ1-2	CSVEDPGGADYGYTF	TGCAGCGTTGAGGACCCAGGGGGCGCGGACTATGGCTACACCTTC
NA	TRBV15	TRBD2	TRBJ2-1	CATSRDRTSGKREQFF	TGTGCCACCAGCAGAGATCGGACTAGCGGGAAACGGGAGCAGTTCTTC
NA	TRBV7-9	NA	TRBJ1-5	CASGSDNQPQHF	TGTGCCAGCGGAAGCGACAATCAGCCCCAGCATTTT
NA	TRBV5-3	TRBD2	TRBJ2-2	CARRQGLAGETTTGELFF	TGTGCCAGAAGACAGGGACTAGCGGGAGAAACGACTACCGGGGAGCTGTTTTTT
once	TRBV15	NA	TRBJ1-5	CATSPSGGKQPQHF	TGTGCCACCAGCCCCTCGGGGGGAAAGCAGCCCCAGCATTTT
NA	TRBV7-2	NA	TRBJ1-2	CASSLDSQVDGYTF	TGTGCCAGCAGCTTAGATTCGCAGGTGGATGGCTACACCTTC
NA	TRBV9	TRBD2	TRBJ2-1	CASSANHHRRLAEIYNEQFF	TGTGCCAGCAGCGCAAACCACCACAGAAGACTAGCGGAGATTTACAATGAGCAGTTCTTC
NA	TRBV9	NA	TRBJ2-1	CASSVTATYNEQFF	TGTGCCAGCAGCGTAACGGCCACCTACAATGAGCAGTTCTTC
once	TRBV5-1	NA	TRBJ1-3	CASNYRFSGNTIYF	TGCGCCAGCAACTACAGGTTCTCTGGAAACACCATATATTTT
NA	TRBV28	TRBD1	TRBJ2-5	CASSRRDRGLETQYF	TGTGCCAGCAGCCGACGGGACAGGGGGCTTGAGACCCAGTACTTC
NA	TRBV30	TRBD2	TRBJ2-3	CAWSGLALDTQYF	TGTGCCTGGAGTGGACTAGCGCTAGATACGCAGTATTTT
NA	TRBV6-5	NA	TRBJ2-3	CASSPIRAGTDTQYF	TGTGCCAGCAGTCCCATTAGGGCGGGCACAGATACGCAGTATTTT
NA	TRBV5-6	NA	TRBJ2-1	CASSLYSGPNEQFF	TGTGCCAGCAGCTTGTATTCGGGCCCCAATGAGCAGTTCTTC
NA	TRBV30	NA	TRBJ1-5	CAWSTTGSGQPQHF	TGTGCCTGGAGTACCACAGGGTCAGGTCAGCCCCAGCATTTT
NA	TRBV9	TRBD2	TRBJ2-2	CASSPIPGREGNTGELFF	TGTGCCAGCAGCCCAATACCCGGGCGGGAGGGGAACACCGGGGAGCTGTTTTTT
NA	TRBV10-1	TRBD1	TRBJ2-7	CASSPRTGDINEQYF	TGCGCCAGCAGCCCAAGGACAGGGGACATCAACGAGCAGTACTTC
NA	TRBV4-1	NA	TRBJ2-3	CASSQDLAGHGTDTQYF	TGCGCCAGCAGCCAAGACCTGGCGGGGCATGGCACAGATACGCAGTATTTT
NA	TRBV27	NA	TRBJ1-2	CASRTGPYGYTF	TGTGCCAGCCGAACAGGACCCTATGGCTACACCTTC
NA	TRBV7-9	NA	TRBJ2-7	CASSHREFYEQYF	TGTGCCAGCAGCCACAGGGAATTCTACGAGCAGTACTTC
NA	TRBV7-7	NA	TRBJ2-7	CASSLKWIYEQYF	TGTGCCAGCAGCTTAAAGTGGATCTACGAGCAGTACTTC
NA	TRBV10-2	NA	TRBJ2-5	CASSELGAGETQYF	TGCGCCAGCAGTGAATTAGGGGCCGGAGAGACCCAGTACTTC
NA	TRBV11-2	TRBD2	TRBJ2-1	CASSLTSANYNEQFF	TGTGCCAGCAGCCTTACTAGCGCGAACTACAATGAGCAGTTCTTC
NA	TRBV10-3	TRBD2	TRBJ2-5	CATYSGRATETQYF	TGTGCCACCTATAGCGGGAGGGCCACAGAGACCCAGTACTTC
NA	TRBV15	NA	TRBJ1-2	CATSSAPPAAGGYTF	TGTGCCACCAGCAGCGCCCCACCGGCGGCCGGTGGCTACACCTTC
NA	TRBV9	TRBD2	TRBJ2-3	CASSEGLAVTGDTQYF	TGTGCCAGCAGCGAGGGACTAGCGGTGACGGGAGATACGCAGTATTTT
NA	TRBV25-1	TRBD1	TRBJ1-2	CASNHGTGDGYTF	TGTGCCAGCAATCACGGGACAGGCGATGGCTACACCTTC
NA	TRBV2	TRBD1	TRBJ1-1	CASKGQGAGSTEAFF	TGTGCCAGCAAGGGCCAGGGGGCGGGTAGTACTGAAGCTTTCTTT
NA	TRBV7-9	NA	TRBJ1-2	CASSNDGGYYGYTF	TGTGCCAGCAGCAATGATGGGGGTTACTATGGCTACACCTTC
NA	TRBV28	TRBD1	TRBJ2-1	CASSLFGGTGWDEQFF	TGTGCCAGCAGTTTATTCGGCGGGACAGGGTGGGATGAGCAGTTCTTC
NA	TRBV10-3	TRBD2	TRBJ2-5	CAISSGLAGGPSETQYF	TGTGCCATCAGCTCAGGACTAGCGGGAGGGCCGAGTGAGACCCAGTACTTC
NA	TRBV9	NA	TRBJ2-7	CASSAPGDLYEQYF	TGTGCCAGCAGCGCCCCCGGAGACCTCTACGAGCAGTACTTC
NA	TRBV29-1	NA	TRBJ1-1	CSVVPLVEGSMNTEAFF	TGCAGCGTTGTCCCCCTGGTCGAGGGCAGCATGAACACTGAAGCTTTCTTT
once	TRBV10-3	TRBD2	TRBJ2-1	CAISDSLAGKTHNEQFF	TGTGCCATCAGTGATTCCCTAGCGGGAAAAACTCACAATGAGCAGTTCTTC
NA	TRBV6-5	NA	TRBJ2-3	CASSSQRGVRADTQYF	TGTGCCAGCAGTTCCCAAAGGGGAGTCCGGGCAGATACGCAGTATTTT
NA	TRBV5-4	NA	TRBJ1-1	CASSLDQFTEAFF	TGTGCCAGCAGCTTGGATCAGTTTACTGAAGCTTTCTTT
NA	TRBV6-5	NA	TRBJ2-3	CASSGTTSTDTQYF	TGTGCCAGCTCCGGGACAACTAGCACAGATACGCAGTATTTT
NA	TRBV6-5	TRBD1	TRBJ1-2	CASSNDRGDIYGYTF	TGTGCCAGCAGTAACGACAGGGGGGATATCTATGGCTACACCTTC
NA	TRBV27	NA	TRBJ2-1	CASSRWGEQFF	TGTGCCAGCAGCCGCTGGGGGGAGCAGTTCTTC
NA	TRBV7-9	TRBD2	TRBJ2-5	CASSSTSGARETQYF	TGTGCCAGCAGCTCGACTAGCGGGGCGAGGGAGACCCAGTACTTC
NA	TRBV19	NA	TRBJ1-2	CASWENYGYTF	TGTGCCAGTTGGGAGAACTATGGCTACACCTTC
NA	TRBV10-2	NA	TRBJ2-3	CASSGDGSTDTQYF	TGCGCCAGCAGTGGGGACGGGAGCACAGATACGCAGTATTTT
NA	TRBV27	NA	TRBJ1-1	CASSSPGGANTEAFF	TGTGCCAGCAGTTCCCCGGGGGGGGCGAACACTGAAGCTTTCTTT
NA	TRBV7-2	NA	TRBJ2-3	CASSPGTLSSTDTQYF	TGTGCCAGCAGCCCGGGGACATTATCTAGCACAGATACGCAGTATTTT
NA	TRBV28	NA	TRBJ2-7	CASRMNSGYEQYF	TGTGCCAGCAGGATGAATAGCGGCTACGAGCAGTACTTC
NA	TRBV9	NA	TRBJ1-1	CASRGLDTEAFF	TGTGCCAGCAGGGGGTTGGACACTGAAGCTTTCTTT
NA	TRBV11-2	NA	TRBJ2-7	CASSLVVYEQYF	TGTGCCAGCAGCTTAGTTGTTTACGAGCAGTACTTC
NA	TRBV19	NA	TRBJ2-1	CASSPEFGALYNEQFF	TGTGCCAGTAGTCCCGAATTCGGGGCACTATACAATGAGCAGTTCTTC
NA	TRBV7-6	NA	TRBJ2-5	CASSSRDVGETQYF	TGTGCCAGCAGCTCTCGGGACGTAGGGGAGACCCAGTACTTC
NA	TRBV7-8	TRBD1	TRBJ2-6	CASSLTGTVSSGANVLTF	TGTGCCAGCAGCCTTACCGGGACAGTCTCCTCTGGGGCCAACGTCCTGACTTTC